This T cell receptor beta chain was recovered during a study of T-cell memory formation after mild COVID-19. Findings and limits, study-wide: Contracting CD4+ clones were located mainly in CM and EM, and CD8+ clones in EMRA.

The authors produced TCR alpha and TCR beta cDNA libraries with sample barcodes and UMIs by 5'RACE using constant-segment primers. In TCRdb, the 5' RACE reads were re-called with MiXCR into one record per CDR3 protein. The table has around 500,000 distinct CDR3 sequences, around a sixth seen once. Germline V gives CDR1 MNHEY, CDR2 SVGAGI. The CDR3 runs 16 residues. V was clipped by 0 bases and J by 1 base; unmatched bases: 4. This clonotype was seen more than once but under ten times. Antigen unknown. Sequencing was carried out using PBMCs or a T cell subset sorted from them (not recorded which). The clonotype comes from an adult woman who had mild COVID-19 (a few samples of this study predate the infection). Cell type and time point are not known. The chain is built from TRBV6-5 and TRBJ2-3, with 7 positions matching TRBD1. CDR3 in DNA: TGTGCCAGCAGTTACTCCGGGACAGACGGCACAGATACGCAGTATTTT. It yields the protein CASSYSGTDGTDTQYF.